This T cell receptor beta chain was retrieved from a study of CD8+CD57+ T cells in acquired aplastic anemia. Study context: 3 to 3.5 ug was the average amount of DNA from sorted CD4+ and CD8+ cells.

Overall study findings and caveats: It was found that under 30 CD8+ CDR3 sequences were shared between patients and controls.

Genomic DNA constituted the template upon which TCR beta VDJ and CDR3 profiling was performed. A single record per CDR3 protein comes from TCRdb applying MiXCR to the reads. The profile covers about 110,000 distinct CDR3 sequences, with around 49% appearing a single time and around a third taken by the ten largest. Germline-derived CDR1 and CDR2 are DFQATT and SNEGSKA (reference sequence). CDR3 size: 14 residues. Trimming left V 0 bases short and J 1 base short, with 9 bases between. At least ten counts were recorded for this clonotype. Its specificity is not known. The sample consisted of sorted CD4+, CD8+, or CD8+CD57+ T cells (not recorded which) from PBMCs. The sequence derives from a human donor in good health, serving as a control. This chain uses TRBV20-1 with TRBJ2-5; D is uncertain. The CDR3 region is CSARDTVVQETQYF. CDR3 DNA: TGCAGTGCTAGAGACACGGTGGTCCAAGAGACCCAGTACTTC.